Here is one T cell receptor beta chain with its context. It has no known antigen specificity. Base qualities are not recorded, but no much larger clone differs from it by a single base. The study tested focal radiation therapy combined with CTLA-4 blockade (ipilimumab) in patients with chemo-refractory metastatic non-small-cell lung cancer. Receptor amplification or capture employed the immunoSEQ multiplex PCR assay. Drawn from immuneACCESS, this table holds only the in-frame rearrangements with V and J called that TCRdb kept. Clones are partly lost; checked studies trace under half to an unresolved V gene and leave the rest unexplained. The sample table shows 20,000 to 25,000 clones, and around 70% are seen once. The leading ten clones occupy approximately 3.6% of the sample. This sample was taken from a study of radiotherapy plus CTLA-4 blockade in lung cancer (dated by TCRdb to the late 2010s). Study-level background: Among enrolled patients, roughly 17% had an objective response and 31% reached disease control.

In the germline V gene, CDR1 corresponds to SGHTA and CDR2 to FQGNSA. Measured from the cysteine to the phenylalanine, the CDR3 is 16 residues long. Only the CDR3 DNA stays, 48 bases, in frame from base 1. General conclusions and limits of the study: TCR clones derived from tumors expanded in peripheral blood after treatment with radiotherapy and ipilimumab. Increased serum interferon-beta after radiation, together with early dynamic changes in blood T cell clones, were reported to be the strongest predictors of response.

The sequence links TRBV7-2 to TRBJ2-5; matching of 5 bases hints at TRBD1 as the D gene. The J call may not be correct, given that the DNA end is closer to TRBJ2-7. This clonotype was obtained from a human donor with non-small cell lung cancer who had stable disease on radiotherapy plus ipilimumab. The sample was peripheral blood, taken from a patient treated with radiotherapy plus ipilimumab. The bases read TGTGCCAGCAGCTCGCAGGGTAGGGCCCTCTCCTACGAGCAGTACTTC. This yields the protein CASSSQGRALSYEQYF.